These T cell receptor beta chains were read from a single sample in a study of technical replicates of blood from a handful of donors. Sequencing used immunoSEQ multiplex PCR; TCRdb keeps in-frame clones, though not all of them. The table has approximately 77,000 clones, under 95% seen once. Sequencing used T cells isolated from PBMCs. These TCRs come from a human donor in good health. Both conserved end residues are part of each CDR3. D genes are given only for firm matches. Size is stated for part of the rows, as once, few or many counts, or as a class when the clone is expanded.

clone_size	d_call	v_call	j_call	cdr3_aa	cdr3_nt
-	TRBD1	TRBV11-3	TRBJ2-1	CASSLDLGTGQFF	TGTGCCAGCAGCCTAGATCTCGGGACAGGGCAGTTCTTC
once	-	TRBV14	TRBJ2-1	CASSPLGQYNEQFF	TGTGCCAGCAGCCCTTTAGGACAGTACAATGAGCAGTTCTTC
-	-	TRBV7-2	TRBJ2-1	CASSQGRISEQFF	TGTGCCAGCAGCCAGGGAAGGATCTCTGAGCAGTTCTTC
-	TRBD2	TRBV7-8	TRBJ2-3	CASSSVAGAQDTQYF	TGTGCCAGCAGCTCGGTAGCGGGAGCGCAAGATACGCAGTATTTT
-	-	TRBV19	TRBJ2-7	CASSSGTYEQYF	TGTGCCAGTAGTAGCGGGACTTACGAGCAGTACTTC
-	TRBD1	TRBV7-3	TRBJ1-5	CASSLKYDFWGQGADRDQPQHF	TGTGCCAGCAGCTTAAAGTACGATTTTTGGGGACAGGGGGCTGATCGGGATCAGCCCCAGCATTTT
-	-	TRBV5-4	TRBJ2-3	CASSLAGVTDTQYF	TGTGCCAGCAGCTTGGCGGGGGTCACAGATACGCAGTATTTT
-	-	TRBV2	TRBJ1-4	CASSEIHLLVGAREKLFF	TGTGCCAGCAGTGAAATACATTTGTTGGTGGGCGCCCGTGAAAAACTGTTTTTT
-	-	TRBV6-4	TRBJ2-3	CASSLSGDTDTQYF	TGTGCCAGCTCTTTATCGGGGGACACAGATACGCAGTATTTT
-	-	TRBV7-3	TRBJ2-1	CASSSPGTGDNEQFF	TGTGCCAGCAGTTCCCCCGGGACTGGGGACAATGAGCAGTTCTTC
few	-	TRBV10-1	TRBJ2-3	CASPPQGGGTDTQYF	TGCGCCAGCCCACCCCAAGGGGGAGGCACAGATACGCAGTATTTT
-	-	TRBV29-1	TRBJ1-4	CSVGANEKLFF	TGCAGCGTTGGAGCGAATGAAAAACTGTTTTTT
once	TRBD1	TRBV2	TRBJ2-1	CASSEGDSFNEQFF	TGTGCCAGCAGTGAAGGGGACAGTTTCAATGAGCAGTTCTTC
-	-	TRBV9	TRBJ2-5	CASGTGTVQETQYF	TGTGCCAGCGGCACAGGGACCGTACAAGAGACCCAGTACTTC
-	-	TRBV5-1	TRBJ1-1	CASSRDKNTEAFF	TGCGCCAGCAGCCGAGACAAGAACACTGAAGCTTTCTTT
-	TRBD1	TRBV19	TRBJ1-1	CATSTGGTEAFF	TGTGCCACTTCGACAGGGGGAACTGAAGCTTTCTTT
-	-	TRBV21-1	TRBJ2-1	CASSKNVDEQFF	TGTGCCAGCAGCAAGAATGTAGATGAGCAGTTCTTC
-	TRBD2	TRBV5-1	TRBJ2-1	CASSSRKTSGNYNEQFF	TGCGCCAGCAGCTCCCGTAAGACTAGCGGGAATTACAATGAGCAGTTCTTC
-	TRBD2	TRBV5-1	TRBJ2-1	CASSLAGGTYNEQFF	TGCGCCAGCAGCTTAGCGGGAGGAACCTACAATGAGCAGTTCTTC
-	-	TRBV6-1	TRBJ1-5	CASSEWRDQPQHF	TGTGCCAGCAGTGAATGGAGGGATCAGCCCCAGCATTTT
-	-	TRBV10-1	TRBJ2-1	CASSESRDWGNEQFF	TGCGCCAGCAGTGAGTCCCGGGACTGGGGAAATGAGCAGTTCTTC
-	TRBD2	TRBV7-7	TRBJ2-7	CASSRFPRGNSSYEQYF	TGTGCTAGCAGCCGATTTCCGCGGGGGAATAGCTCCTACGAGCAGTACTTC
-	TRBD1	TRBV6-6	TRBJ1-3	CASSYSRGLGNTIYF	TGTGCCAGCAGTTACTCGAGGGGGCTCGGAAACACCATATATTTT
-	TRBD1	TRBV9	TRBJ2-3	CASSVGAGTGLDTQYF	TGTGCCAGCAGCGTAGGCGCCGGGACAGGGTTGGATACGCAGTATTTT
once	-	TRBV5-8	TRBJ2-7	CASSLFAGSSYEQYF	TGTGCCAGCAGCCTCTTTGCCGGGAGCTCCTACGAGCAGTACTTC
-	TRBD1	TRBV2	TRBJ2-3	CATLGQGSTDTQYF	TGTGCCACCCTCGGACAGGGTAGTACAGATACGCAGTATTTT
-	-	TRBV7-9	TRBJ2-7	CASSLRYEQYF	TGTGCCAGCAGCTTACGTTACGAGCAGTACTTC
-	-	TRBV6-1	TRBJ2-3	CASSGTLDASDTQYF	TGTGCCAGCAGTGGCACTCTAGACGCCTCAGATACGCAGTATTTT
-	-	TRBV20-1	TRBJ2-1	CSARFLSEQFF	TGCAGTGCTAGATTCCTCAGTGAGCAGTTCTTC
-	TRBD1	TRBV6-5	TRBJ1-1	CASSYLGQGYTEAFF	TGTGCCAGCAGTTACTTGGGACAGGGGTACACTGAAGCTTTCTTT
-	-	TRBV19	TRBJ2-7	CASSMATEHEQYF	TGTGCCAGTAGTATGGCTACAGAGCACGAGCAGTACTTC
-	-	TRBV13	TRBJ2-1	CASSLAGDSSYNEQFF	TGTGCCAGCAGCTTAGCGGGAGATTCGTCCTACAATGAGCAGTTCTTC
-	-	TRBV12-5	TRBJ2-1	CASGFGNNEQFF	TGTGCTAGTGGTTTCGGGAACAATGAGCAGTTCTTC
-	-	TRBV5-6	TRBJ2-3	CASSFRDTGTDTQYF	TGTGCCAGCAGCTTCCGGGACACAGGGACAGATACGCAGTATTTT
-	TRBD2	TRBV2	TRBJ2-1	CASRMTSGRNEQFF	TGTGCCAGCAGGATGACTAGCGGGAGGAATGAGCAGTTCTTC
-	-	TRBV9	TRBJ1-1	CASSVDNRNTEAFF	TGTGCCAGCAGCGTAGACAACAGGAACACTGAAGCTTTCTTT
-	TRBD1	TRBV29-1	TRBJ2-3	CSVGQGGTDTQYF	TGCAGCGTGGGACAGGGAGGCACAGATACGCAGTATTTT
-	TRBD2	TRBV18	TRBJ2-1	CASTQVAGVVNEQFF	TGTGCCAGCACACAGGTAGCGGGAGTAGTCAATGAGCAGTTCTTC
-	-	TRBV19	TRBJ1-2	CASSMGRVRYGYTF	TGTGCCAGTAGTATGGGCAGGGTGCGCTATGGCTACACCTTC
-	-	TRBV29-1	TRBJ1-3	CSVVITGSGNTIYF	TGCAGCGTTGTGATTACAGGCTCTGGAAACACCATATATTTT
few	-	TRBV29-1	TRBJ1-1	CSVATQAMNTEAFF	TGCAGCGTTGCCACACAGGCCATGAACACTGAAGCTTTCTTT
-	TRBD1	TRBV28	TRBJ2-2	CASLRTGGGGELFF	TGTGCCAGCCTAAGGACAGGGGGCGGAGGGGAGCTGTTTTTT
-	-	TRBV5-6	TRBJ1-5	CASSLFGYSGEPQHF	TGTGCCAGCAGCTTGTTTGGGTATTCTGGAGAGCCCCAGCATTTT
-	-	TRBV4-3	TRBJ1-3	CASSQGRISNTIYF	TGCGCCAGCAGCCAAGGTAGAATTTCGAACACCATATATTTT
-	-	TRBV13	TRBJ2-1	CASSPNNEQFF	TGTGCCAGCAGCCCTAACAATGAGCAGTTCTTC
-	-	TRBV7-7	TRBJ2-7	CASSLAPGDYEQYF	TGTGCCAGCAGCTTAGCGCCAGGGGACTACGAGCAGTACTTC
-	-	TRBV28	TRBJ1-1	CASSLPREAFAEAFF	TGTGCCAGCAGTTTACCACGAGAAGCCTTCGCTGAAGCTTTCTTT
-	TRBD1	TRBV25-1	TRBJ2-3	CASSEQGALTDTQYF	TGTGCCAGCAGTGAACAGGGGGCACTCACAGATACGCAGTATTTT
-	-	TRBV30	TRBJ1-2	CAWSDAGVYGYTF	TGTGCCTGGAGTGACGCGGGCGTCTATGGCTACACCTTC
-	-	TRBV5-6	TRBJ2-5	CASSLVSLETQYF	TGTGCCAGCAGCTTGGTATCGTTGGAGACCCAGTACTTC
-	-	TRBV19	TRBJ1-1	CASSPASTEAFF	TGTGCCAGTAGTCCAGCTAGTACTGAAGCTTTCTTT
-	-	TRBV16	TRBJ2-1	CASSQRDVNEQFF	TGTGCCAGCAGCCAGCGTGATGTAAATGAGCAGTTCTTC
-	-	TRBV7-9	TRBJ2-4	CASSLGGLVNIQYF	TGTGCCAGCAGCTTAGGAGGCCTTGTAAACATTCAGTACTTC
-	-	TRBV7-9	TRBJ1-5	CASSLDFLDQPQHF	TGTGCCAGCAGCTTAGACTTCTTAGATCAGCCCCAGCATTTT
-	TRBD2	TRBV29-1	TRBJ2-2	CSVGEGLADNTGELFF	TGCAGCGTTGGAGAGGGACTAGCGGATAACACCGGGGAGCTGTTTTTT
-	-	TRBV2	TRBJ1-3	CASSENSISGNTIYF	TGTGCCAGCAGTGAAAACAGTATCTCTGGAAACACCATATATTTT
-	TRBD1	TRBV7-8	TRBJ2-5	CASSSLTGEETQYF	TGTGCCAGCAGCTCTTTGACAGGGGAAGAGACCCAGTACTTC
-	-	TRBV6-1	TRBJ2-7	CASRIPRVDEQYF	TGTGCCAGCAGAATCCCCAGGGTGGACGAGCAGTACTTC
few	-	TRBV20-1	TRBJ1-1	CSAKRGPGAFF	TGCAGTGCAAAAAGGGGTCCTGGAGCTTTCTTT